The 28 T cell receptor beta chains below come from one sample, sequenced in a study of blood T cell repertoires in COVID-19 (dated by TCRdb to 2018 to 2020). The library was made by the immunoSEQ multiplex PCR assay. As stored in TCRdb, this immuneACCESS dataset retains in-frame rearrangements with V and J assigned. A fraction of the clones does not appear; measured against another copy, unresolved V genes explain less than half of the discrepancy, and the remainder lacks a known reason. The sample contains approximately 340,000 clones, roughly 90% of them found a single time. The top ten constitute around 10% of the sample. Sequenced: peripheral blood. These receptors all stem from a man younger than 45 with COVID-19, enrolled during active disease.

J is TRBJ1-2 and V is TRBV28, with TRBD1 as a possible D gene (5 bases). This CDR3 has 14 residues. V lost 7 bases, J lost 8 bases, and 20 bases lay in between. The germline CDR1 and CDR2 sequences are MDHEN and SYDVKM. The CDR3 spells CASTLGGVSRGYTF. The CDR3 nucleotides read TGTGCCAGCACTCTGGGAGGGGTTTCTCGGGGCTACACCTTC.

This chain links TRBV27 with TRBJ1-1; 7 bases line up with TRBD1. V lost 5 bases, J lost 5 bases, and 5 bases stayed unmatched. The CDR3 length is 13 residues. Germline CDR1 is MNHEY and CDR2 is SMNVEV (reference sequence). CDR3 sequence reads: CASSNRGNTEAFF. For the CDR3, the DNA is TGTGCCAGCAGTAACAGGGGAAATACTGAAGCTTTCTTT.

This chain uses TRBV19 with TRBJ1-2; D gene ambiguous. Deletions cut 6 bases from V and 4 bases from J, with 12 bases between. The germline V gene has CDR1 LNHDA and CDR2 SQIVND (reference sequence). This CDR3 is 13 amino acids long. CDR3 nucleotides: TGTGCCAGTAGGCCACAACGAAGCTATGGCTACACCTTC. It is translated as CASRPQRSYGYTF.

The DNA for the CDR3 is TGTGCCAGCAGAAATACCCCCCAGAGGGATCGGCAGTTCTTC. This translates into CASRNTPQRDRQFF. This chain links TRBV27 with TRBJ2-1; possible D gene TRBD2, 5 bases. Per germline, CDR1 MNHEY and CDR2 SMNVEV (reference sequence). V lost 6 bases and J lost 12, with 21 bases in between. The CDR3 has 14 residues.

The chain uses TRBV10-1 and TRBJ1-2; no firm D call. Germline values: CDR1 WNHNN, CDR2 SYGVQD (reference sequence). The CDR3 consists of 13 residues. V lost 2 bases and J lost 8, with 12 bases in between. The CDR3 DNA reads as TGCGCCAGCAGTGAGGAGGTTGAGGAAGGCTACACCTTC. The encoded protein is CASSEEVEEGYTF.

The chain recombines TRBV7-8 with TRBJ2-1; TRBD1 might be the D (6 bases). V lost 5 bases and J lost 3, with 23 bases in between. This CDR3 region has 18 residues. Germline CDR1 and CDR2: SGHVS and FQNEAQ. CDR3: CASSLSYGGWDDYNEQFF. The CDR3 region has the DNA TGTGCCAGCAGCCTAAGCTATGGGGGCTGGGACGACTACAATGAGCAGTTCTTC.

In this sample, this clone turned up once. CDR3 in amino acids: CAISEVMGLGSNQPQHF. In DNA, the CDR3 is TGTGCCATCAGTGAAGTAATGGGGCTTGGTAGCAATCAGCCCCAGCATTTT. The chain combines TRBV10-3 with TRBJ1-5, with a possible D match to TRBD1 (5 bases). Deletions cut 3 bases from V and 0 bases from J, with 15 bases between. This CDR3 spans 17 amino acids. Germline V CDR1 and CDR2: ENHRY, SYGVKD.

The chain employs TRBV5-4 and TRBJ2-7; 11 bases line up with TRBD2. In germline, CDR1 is SGHNT, CDR2 YYREEE (reference sequence). The length of the CDR3 is 15 residues. V trimming: 0 bases; J trimming: 9 bases; junction bases outside the gene matches: 8. Here the CDR3 DNA reads TGTGCCAGCAGCTTGGGTCTAGCGGGGGGCGCGGGGCAGTACTTC. This translates into CASSLGLAGGAGQYF.

The table lists this clone with a count of one. The rearrangement links TRBV15 to TRBJ2-3, with D possibly being TRBD2 (6 bases). V was trimmed by 3 bases and J by 2 bases, leaving 15 bases between them. The germline gives CDR1 LNHNV, CDR2 YYDKDF (reference sequence). The CDR3 sequence is 16 residues long. CDR3 protein: CATSSQPGLVTDTQYF. CDR3 coding DNA: TGTGCCACCAGCAGTCAACCGGGACTGGTCACAGATACGCAGTATTTT.

Written as DNA, the CDR3 is TGTGCCAGCAGGGATTCCGGGTTCTACGAGCAGTACTTC. This translates into CASRDSGFYEQYF. The J gene is TRBJ2-7, the V gene TRBV28; D remains ambiguous. This CDR3 has 13 amino acids. V was clipped by 6 bases and J by 3 bases, with 12 bases between them. From germline, CDR1 is MDHEN and CDR2 SYDVKM.

The V and J genes are TRBV7-3 and TRBJ1-2; 9 positions match TRBD1. Trimming removed 1 base from V and 10 bases from J; junction bases left unmatched: 4. The germline CDR1 and CDR2 sequences are SGHTA and FQGTGA. CDR3 length: 13 amino acids. The CDR3 here is CASSLMDRGDYTF. CDR3 DNA sequence: TGTGCCAGCAGCTTAATGGACAGGGGTGACTACACCTTC.

Turning to this clone: Distinct nucleotide sequences in the sample also encode this CDR3. This sequence joins TRBV6-5 and TRBJ1-5; D is ambiguous. This CDR3 is built from 14 residues. Germline assignment: CDR1 MNHEY and CDR2 SVGAGI. V was trimmed by 5 bases and J by 0 bases, leaving 8 bases between them. CDR3 protein: CASSPRGSNQPQHF. The CDR3 DNA sequence: TGTGCCAGCAGTCCTCGGGGTAGCAATCAGCCCCAGCATTTT.

The chain employs TRBV5-4 and TRBJ2-1; 11 positions match TRBD2. The germline V gene has CDR1 SGHNT and CDR2 YYREEE (reference sequence). The trim removed 4 bases at V and 3 bases at J, leaving 12 bases unmatched. This CDR3 spans 18 amino acids. CDR3 DNA sequence: TGTGCCAGCAGCCGAATAGCGGGAGGGCCGCCAATCTACAATGAGCAGTTCTTC. Amino acid sequence: CASSRIAGGPPIYNEQFF.

The table lists this clone with a count of one. This chain connects TRBV6-5 to TRBJ2-3, with D perhaps matching TRBD2 (7 bases). CDR1 is MNHEY, CDR2 SVGAGI, per germline. Between the trimmed V and J ends, which lost 2 bases and 2 bases, there was a span of 11 bases. The CDR3 contains 15 residues. The CDR3 coding sequence is TGTGCCAGCAGTTACAGGGGGACTAACACAGATACGCAGTATTTT. It encodes CASSYRGTNTDTQYF.

The J gene is TRBJ2-7, the V gene TRBV27; D ambiguous. The CDR3 is made up of 13 amino acids. From germline, CDR1 is MNHEY and CDR2 SMNVEV (reference sequence). Deletions cut 4 bases from V and 3 bases from J, with 10 bases between. The CDR3 loop is CASSYSHSYEQYF. CDR3 bases: TGTGCCAGCAGTTACTCCCACAGCTACGAGCAGTACTTC.

This chain's CDR3 is CAISGGQGTNNEKLFF. CDR3 sequence (DNA): TGTGCCATCAGTGGGGGACAGGGGACGAACAATGAAAAACTGTTTTTT. The chain joins TRBV10-3 to TRBJ1-4; 10 bases align to TRBD1. The germline V gene has CDR1 ENHRY and CDR2 SYGVKD. V trimming: 4 bases; J trimming: 5 bases; junction bases outside the gene matches: 7. The CDR3 runs to 16 residues.

The V gene is TRBV24-1, the J gene TRBJ1-2; D remains unclear. The V and J ends lost 3 bases and 3 bases respectively, with 4 bases between them. CDR1 and CDR2 from the germline V gene are KGHDR and SFDVKD. This CDR3 has 12 residues. Written as DNA, the CDR3 is TGTGCCACCAGTGATGAGGACTATGGCTACACCTTC. Its translation: CATSDEDYGYTF.

The chain has TRBV9 and TRBJ2-2, with 9 bases fitting TRBD2. The CDR3 consists of 16 residues. Per germline, CDR1 SGDLS and CDR2 YYNGEE. Trimming at V came to 2 bases and at J to 6 bases, leaving 8 bases not matched to a gene. In DNA, the CDR3 is TGTGCCAGCAGCGTTCCAGGAGCGGGAGGAGCCGGGGAGCTGTTTTTT. Amino acids: CASSVPGAGGAGELFF.

The chain carries TRBV9 and TRBJ2-5; 8 nucleotides line up with TRBD1. V was pared by 1 base and J by 4 bases, with 3 bases of the junction left unmatched. This CDR3 is built from 14 residues. The germline V gene encodes CDR1 SGDLS and CDR2 YYNGEE. The CDR3 bases are TGTGCCAGCAGCGTAACCGACAGGGGAGAGACCCAGTACTTC. Amino acids: CASSVTDRGETQYF.

The V gene is TRBV27, the J gene TRBJ2-5; tentative D call: TRBD2 (5 bases). Germline CDR1 reads MNHEY; CDR2 reads SMNVEV (reference sequence). V lost 3 bases to trimming and J lost 7 bases, with 12 bases between them. CDR3 size: 13 residues. The CDR3 nucleotides read TGTGCCAGCAGTTTCGAAAGGCGGGCGACCCAGTACTTC. Amino acid sequence: CASSFERRATQYF.

The CDR3, as DNA: TGTGCCAGCAGCTTAGGGGACAGGGTGGTAGATGGCTACACCTTC. Translating gives CASSLGDRVVDGYTF. The chain uses TRBV11-2 and TRBJ1-2, with 9 bases that match TRBD1. With 1 base clipped from V and 6 bases from J, the junction kept 6 bases outside the gene matches. Germline V gene data show CDR1 as SGHAT and CDR2 as FQNNGV. The CDR3 is made up of 15 amino acids. Combining the CDR3 with reference TRBV11-2 and TRBJ1-2 gives the whole variable domain EAGVAQSPRYKIIEKRQSVAFWCNPISGHATLYWYQQILGQGPKLLIQFQNNGVVDDSQLPKDRFSAERLKGVDSTLKIQPAKLEDSAVYLCASSLGDRVVDGYTFGSGTRLTVV.

This clone came up once. The chain carries TRBV7-3 and TRBJ2-1; 7 bases fit TRBD1. The length of the CDR3 is 14 residues. V lost 5 bases, J lost 6 bases, and 7 bases stayed unmatched. From germline, CDR1 is SGHTA and CDR2 FQGTGA. The CDR3 sequence: CASSQQGLGNEQFF. The CDR3 region has the DNA TGTGCCAGCAGCCAACAGGGGCTCGGCAATGAGCAGTTCTTC.

The chain has TRBV6-5 and TRBJ2-5, with TRBD1 matching 9 bases. The CDR3 is made up of 15 amino acids. Germline V gene sequence: CDR1 MNHEY, CDR2 SVGAGI. J gave up 7 bases and V 5 bases, and 11 bases lay outside the gene matches. CDR3 DNA sequence: TGTGCCAGCAGTAAACCGGGACAGGGTTTGGGGACCCAGTACTTC. Its protein product is CASSKPGQGLGTQYF.

This clone appeared once. The rearrangement uses TRBV7-2 and TRBJ2-1; 8 nucleotides line up with TRBD1. This CDR3 is built from 13 residues. The V segment lost 5 bases and the J segment 6 bases; nucleotides outside the gene matches: 3. CDR1 SGHTA and CDR2 FQGNSA come from the germline V gene. In DNA form, the CDR3 reads TGTGCCAGCAGCCAGGGACAGGTCAATGAGCAGTTCTTC. Protein product: CASSQGQVNEQFF. Supplemented by reference TRBV7-2 and TRBJ2-1, the full variable domain reads GAGVSQSPSNKVTEKGKDVELRCDPISGHTALYWYRQSLGQGLEFLIYFQGNSAPDKSGLPSDRFSAERTGGSVSTLTIQRTQQEDSAVYLCASSQGQVNEQFFGPGTRLTVL.

This rearrangement joins TRBV14 to TRBJ2-1; 7 bases agree with TRBD2. The CDR3 runs 17 residues. V trimming: 0 bases; J trimming: 7 bases; junction bases outside the gene matches: 12. Germline-derived CDR1 and CDR2 are SGHDN and FVKESK. The CDR3 DNA is TGTGCCAGCAGCCAAGATCAACTAGCGAGAACGGCAAATGAGCAGTTCTTC. It yields the protein CASSQDQLARTANEQFF.

The CDR3 bases are TGTGCCAGCGGAACTAGCGGAAGCACAGGGACGCAGTATTTT. Protein product: CASGTSGSTGTQYF. The chain combines TRBV2 with TRBJ2-3, with 8 bases fitting TRBD2. Germline CDR1 SNHLY, CDR2 FYNNEI. Losses at the gene ends were 8 bases for V and 9 bases for J; bases not matched to a gene: 13. The CDR3 consists of 14 residues.

The V call is TRBV28, the J call TRBJ1-5, with 9 bases identical to TRBD1. The V and J ends lost 4 bases and 3 bases, in that order; junction bases with no gene match: 4. CDR3 size: 15 residues. Germline V CDR1 and CDR2: MDHEN, SYDVKM. The chain's CDR3 is CASSYDRGYNQPQHF. DNA for the CDR3: TGTGCCAGCAGTTACGACAGGGGGTACAATCAGCCCCAGCATTTT.

The chain is built from TRBV11-1 and TRBJ2-2, with TRBD2 matching 15 bases. The V segment lost 5 bases and the J segment 7 bases; nucleotides outside the gene matches: 2. Germline values: CDR1 SGHAT, CDR2 FQDESV (reference sequence). This CDR3 contains 15 residues. The CDR3 protein is CASSRGLAGGGELFF. DNA for the CDR3: TGTGCCAGCAGCCGGGGACTAGCGGGGGGCGGGGAGCTGTTTTTT. Together with reference TRBV11-1 and TRBJ2-2, the CDR3 gives the full variable domain: EAEVAQSPRYKITEKSQAVAFWCDPISGHATLYWYRQILGQGPELLVQFQDESVVDDSQLPKDRFSAERLKGVDSTLKIQPAELGDSAMYLCASSRGLAGGGELFFGEGSRLTVL.